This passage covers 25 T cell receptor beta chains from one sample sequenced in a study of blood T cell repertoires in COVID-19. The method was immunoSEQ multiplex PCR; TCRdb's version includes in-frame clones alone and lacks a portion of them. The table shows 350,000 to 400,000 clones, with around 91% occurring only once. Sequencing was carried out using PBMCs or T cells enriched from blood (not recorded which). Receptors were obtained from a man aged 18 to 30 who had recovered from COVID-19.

The CDR3 DNA follows: TGTGCCAGCAGTGAACATGGGCAATCGGCCTACGAGCAGTACTTC. Protein sequence: CASSEHGQSAYEQYF. V usage is TRBV2 and J usage is TRBJ2-7; no reliable D call. This CDR3 is built from 15 residues. The germline V gene has CDR1 SNHLY and CDR2 FYNNEI. V gave up 2 bases and J gave up 2 bases, with 13 bases separating them.

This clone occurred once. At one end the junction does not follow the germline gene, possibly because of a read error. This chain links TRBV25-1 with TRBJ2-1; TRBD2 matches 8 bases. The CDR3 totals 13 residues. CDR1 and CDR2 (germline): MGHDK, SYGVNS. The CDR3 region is CASSGGLAGSWIF. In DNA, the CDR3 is TGTGCCAGCAGTGGTGGACTAGCTGGCTCCTGGATCTTC.

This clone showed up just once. The CDR3 loop is CASSQDSAGELFF. The CDR3 DNA follows: TGTGCCAGCAGCCAAGATTCGGCCGGGGAGCTGTTTTTT. This sequence joins TRBV3-1 (or the pseudogene TRBV3-2) and TRBJ2-2; D is uncertain. CDR3 size: 13 residues. Germline values: CDR1 LGHDT, CDR2 YNNKEL (reference sequence). Trimming removed 0 bases at V and 6 bases at J, with 5 bases between.

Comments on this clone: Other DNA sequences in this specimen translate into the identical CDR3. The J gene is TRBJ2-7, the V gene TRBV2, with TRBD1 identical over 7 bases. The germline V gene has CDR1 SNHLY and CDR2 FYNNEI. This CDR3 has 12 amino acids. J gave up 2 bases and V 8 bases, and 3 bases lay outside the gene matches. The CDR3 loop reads CASSGQAYEQYF. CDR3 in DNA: TGTGCCAGCTCCGGACAGGCCTACGAGCAGTACTTC.

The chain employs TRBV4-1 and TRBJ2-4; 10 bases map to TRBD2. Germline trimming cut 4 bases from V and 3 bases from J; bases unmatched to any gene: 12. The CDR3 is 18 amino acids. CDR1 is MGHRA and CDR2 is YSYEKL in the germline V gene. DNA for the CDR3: TGCGCCAGCAGCCCCCTAGCGGGGGAGATCGGAGGCAAAAACATTCAGTACTTC. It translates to CASSPLAGEIGGKNIQYF.

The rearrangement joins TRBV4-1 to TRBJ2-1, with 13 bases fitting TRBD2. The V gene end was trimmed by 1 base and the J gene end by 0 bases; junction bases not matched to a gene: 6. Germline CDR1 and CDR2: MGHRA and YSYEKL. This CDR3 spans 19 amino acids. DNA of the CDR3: TGCGCCAGCAGCCAAGCCGGGAGGACTAGCGGGAGCTCCTACAATGAGCAGTTCTTC. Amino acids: CASSQAGRTSGSSYNEQFF.

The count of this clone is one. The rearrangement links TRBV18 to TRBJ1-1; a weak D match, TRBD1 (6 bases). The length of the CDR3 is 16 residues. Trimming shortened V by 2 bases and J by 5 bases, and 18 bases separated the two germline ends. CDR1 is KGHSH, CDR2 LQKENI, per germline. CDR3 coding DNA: TGTGCCAGCTCACCATCGGGGGGGCTATTGGGAACTGAAGCTTTCTTT. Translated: CASSPSGGLLGTEAFF.

The CDR3 reads CASSLARGILNTEAFF. The CDR3 DNA reads TGTGCCAGCAGCTTGGCTCGGGGAATTCTGAACACTGAAGCTTTCTTT. The rearrangement uses TRBV5-4 and TRBJ1-1, with D hard to call. The V end was cut by 0 bases, the J end by 0 bases, with 12 bases between. This CDR3 is 16 amino acids long. Germline CDR1 and CDR2: SGHNT and YYREEE (reference sequence).

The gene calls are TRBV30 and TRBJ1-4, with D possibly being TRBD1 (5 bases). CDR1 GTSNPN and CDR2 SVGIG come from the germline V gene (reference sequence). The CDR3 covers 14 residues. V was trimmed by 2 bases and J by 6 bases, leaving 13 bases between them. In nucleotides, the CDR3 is TGTGCCTGGAGTTTCGGAGACAGACATGAAAAACTGTTTTTT. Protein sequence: CAWSFGDRHEKLFF.

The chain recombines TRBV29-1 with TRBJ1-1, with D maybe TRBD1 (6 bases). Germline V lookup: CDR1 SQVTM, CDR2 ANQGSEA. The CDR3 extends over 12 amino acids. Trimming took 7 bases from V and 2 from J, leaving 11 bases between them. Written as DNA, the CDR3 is TGCAGCGGGGGGACAAAAAACACTGAAGCTTTCTTT. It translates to CSGGTKNTEAFF.

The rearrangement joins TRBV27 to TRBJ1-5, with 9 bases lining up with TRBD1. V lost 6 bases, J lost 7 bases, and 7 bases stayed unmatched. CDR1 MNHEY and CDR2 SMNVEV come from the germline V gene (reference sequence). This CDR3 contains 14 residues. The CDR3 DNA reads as TGTGCCAGCAGCCGGGACAGGGTAAAACAGCCCCAGCATTTT. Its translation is CASSRDRVKQPQHF.

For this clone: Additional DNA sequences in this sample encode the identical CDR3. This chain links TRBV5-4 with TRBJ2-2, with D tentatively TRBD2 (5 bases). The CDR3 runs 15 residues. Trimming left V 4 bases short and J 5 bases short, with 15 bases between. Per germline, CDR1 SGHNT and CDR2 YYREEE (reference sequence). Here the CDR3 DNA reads TGTGCCAGCAGCCCCGGAGGTCGGGGAACCGGGGAGCTGTTTTTT. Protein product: CASSPGGRGTGELFF.

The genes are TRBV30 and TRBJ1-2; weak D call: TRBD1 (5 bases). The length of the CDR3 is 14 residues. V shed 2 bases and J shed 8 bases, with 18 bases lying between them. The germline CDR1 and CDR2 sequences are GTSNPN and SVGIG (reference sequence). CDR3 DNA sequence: TGTGCCTGGAGTCGGCAGGGTCTTGGAGTCGGCTACACCTTC. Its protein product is CAWSRQGLGVGYTF.

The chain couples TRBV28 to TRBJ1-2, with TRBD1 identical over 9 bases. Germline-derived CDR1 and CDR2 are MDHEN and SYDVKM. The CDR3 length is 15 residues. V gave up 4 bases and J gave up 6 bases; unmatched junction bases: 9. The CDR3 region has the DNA TGTGCCAGCAGTTCTTCCGGACAGGGGAAGGATGGCTACACCTTC. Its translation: CASSSSGQGKDGYTF.

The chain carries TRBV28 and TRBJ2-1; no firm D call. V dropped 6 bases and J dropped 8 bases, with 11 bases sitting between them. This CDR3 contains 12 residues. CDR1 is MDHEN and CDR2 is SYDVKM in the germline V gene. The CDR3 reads CASSSYLDEQFF. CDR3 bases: TGTGCCAGCAGCTCCTACTTAGATGAGCAGTTCTTC. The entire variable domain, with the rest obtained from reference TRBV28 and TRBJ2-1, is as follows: DVKVTQSSRYLVKRTGEKVFLECVQDMDHENMFWYRQDPGLGLRLIYFSYDVKMKEKGDIPEGYSVSREKKERFSLILESASTNQTSMYLCASSSYLDEQFFGPGTRLTVL.

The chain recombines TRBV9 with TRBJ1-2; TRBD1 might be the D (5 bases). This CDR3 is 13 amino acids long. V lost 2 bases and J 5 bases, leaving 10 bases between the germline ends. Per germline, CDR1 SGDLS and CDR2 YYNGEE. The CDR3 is CASSVGGEYGYTF. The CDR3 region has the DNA TGTGCCAGCAGCGTCGGAGGGGAATATGGCTACACCTTC.

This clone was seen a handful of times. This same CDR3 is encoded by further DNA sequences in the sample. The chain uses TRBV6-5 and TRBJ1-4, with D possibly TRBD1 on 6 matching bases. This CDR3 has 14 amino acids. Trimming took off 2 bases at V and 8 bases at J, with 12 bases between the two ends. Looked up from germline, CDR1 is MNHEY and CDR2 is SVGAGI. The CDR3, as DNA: TGTGCCAGCAGTTACGGGGGGGCAGGGGAAAAACTGTTTTTT. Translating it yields CASSYGGAGEKLFF.

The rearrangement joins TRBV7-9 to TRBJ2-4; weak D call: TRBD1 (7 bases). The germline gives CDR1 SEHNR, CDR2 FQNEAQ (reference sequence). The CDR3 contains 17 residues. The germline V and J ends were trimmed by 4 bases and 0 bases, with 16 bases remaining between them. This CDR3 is CASSSPRGALAKNIQYF. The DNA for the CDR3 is TGTGCCAGCAGCTCCCCCAGGGGGGCCTTAGCCAAAAACATTCAGTACTTC.

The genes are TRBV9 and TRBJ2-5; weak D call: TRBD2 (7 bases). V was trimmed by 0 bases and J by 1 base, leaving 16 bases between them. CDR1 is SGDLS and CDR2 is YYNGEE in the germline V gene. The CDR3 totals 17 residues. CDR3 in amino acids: CASSVGWGGPIQETQYF. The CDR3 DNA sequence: TGTGCCAGCAGCGTAGGGTGGGGGGGGCCCATCCAAGAGACCCAGTACTTC. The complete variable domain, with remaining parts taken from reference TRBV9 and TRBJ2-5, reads DSGVTQTPKHLITATGQRVTLRCSPRSGDLSVYWYQQSLDQGLQFLIQYYNGEERAKGNILERFSAQQFPDLHSELNLSSLELGDSALYFCASSVGWGGPIQETQYFGPGTRLLVL.

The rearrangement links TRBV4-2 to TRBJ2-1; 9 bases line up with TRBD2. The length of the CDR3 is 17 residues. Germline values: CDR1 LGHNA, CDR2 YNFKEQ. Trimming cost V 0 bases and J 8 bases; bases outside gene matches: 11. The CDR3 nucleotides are TGTGCCAGCAGCCAAGATCGAGGCGGGAGGGCCTTAGATGAGCAGTTCTTC. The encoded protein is CASSQDRGGRALDEQFF.

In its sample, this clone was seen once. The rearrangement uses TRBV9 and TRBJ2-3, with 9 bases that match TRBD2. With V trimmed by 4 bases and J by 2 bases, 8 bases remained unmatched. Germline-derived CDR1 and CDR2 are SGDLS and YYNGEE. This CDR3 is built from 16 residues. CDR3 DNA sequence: TGTGCCAGCAGCACGTCTAGCGGGATAGTCACAGATACGCAGTATTTT. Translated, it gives CASSTSSGIVTDTQYF.

In DNA, the CDR3 is TGCGCCAGCAGCCCCGGCGGGACTGAAGCTTTCTTT. Residues: CASSPGGTEAFF. This sequence joins TRBV4-1 and TRBJ1-1; D gene ambiguous. The CDR3 has 12 amino acids. Germline V lookup: CDR1 MGHRA, CDR2 YSYEKL. Trimming pared 4 bases from V and 5 bases from J, leaving 8 bases between.

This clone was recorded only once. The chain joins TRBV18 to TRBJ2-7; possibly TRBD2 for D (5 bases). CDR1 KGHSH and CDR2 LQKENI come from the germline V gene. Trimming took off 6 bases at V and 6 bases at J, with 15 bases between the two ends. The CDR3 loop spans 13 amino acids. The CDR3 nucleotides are TGTGCCAGCTCCCCCCGAGGGCAGTCCGAGCAGTACTTC. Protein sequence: CASSPRGQSEQYF.

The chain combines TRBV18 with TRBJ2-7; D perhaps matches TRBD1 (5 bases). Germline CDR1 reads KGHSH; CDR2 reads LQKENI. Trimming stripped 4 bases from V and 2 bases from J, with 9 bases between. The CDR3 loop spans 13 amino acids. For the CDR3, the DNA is TGTGCCAGCTCACAGGGGCGGACCTACGAGCAGTACTTC. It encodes CASSQGRTYEQYF.

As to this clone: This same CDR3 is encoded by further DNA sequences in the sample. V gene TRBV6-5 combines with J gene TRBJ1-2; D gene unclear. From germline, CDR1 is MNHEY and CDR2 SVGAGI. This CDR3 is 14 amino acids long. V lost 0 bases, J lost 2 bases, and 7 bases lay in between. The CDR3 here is CASSYSRGNYGYTF. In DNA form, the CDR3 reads TGTGCCAGCAGTTACTCGCGAGGGAACTATGGCTACACCTTC.